The text below deals with one T cell receptor beta chain. Its antigen is unknown. Germline CDR1 and CDR2: MDHEN and SYDVKM. There are 14 residues in the CDR3. The germline V and J ends were trimmed by 6 bases and 2 bases, with 14 bases remaining between them. This specimen belongs to a study of chemoradiotherapy in HPV16-positive cancers. The wider study: Functional T-cell assays on a couple of HPV16-positive patients' cells defined candidate HPV-specific clones and common TCR motifs.

Overall study results and limits: Non-HPV-specific T cells did not expand in tumors during treatment, whereas candidate HPV-specific clones and E7-related motifs did. HPV-specific T cells were functionally defined from only a couple of HPV16-positive patients.

Clones were sequenced by immunoSEQ multiplex PCR, and TCRdb holds only the in-frame ones, with some missing. The repertoire consists of about 3,500 clones, with roughly 95% occurring once and the leading ten covering 2.5% to 3.5%. Repeated repertoire sampling spanned the course of chemoradiotherapy. The chain couples TRBV28 to TRBJ2-7; D perhaps matches TRBD1 (6 bases). The biological material was taken from a patient who underwent chemoradiotherapy. The sequence came from a human donor with HPV-associated anogenital cancer. The CDR3 DNA sequence: TGTGCCAGCAGCCGCCAACCAGGGGCCTACGAGCAGTACTTC. It translates to CASSRQPGAYEQYF.